This T cell receptor beta chain derives from a study of early T cells in non-severe SARS-CoV-2 infection. Overall study context: With bulk RNA from unsorted whole blood as input, sequencing yielded unpaired chains.

The study, taken as a whole, reports: Sequences matched to VDJdb favored anti-spike CD8 responses, while private and CD4 specificities were missed.

The V gene's germline CDR1 is SQVTM and CDR2 ANQGSEA. The CDR3 spans 12 residues. V was clipped by 5 bases and J by 10 bases, with 15 bases between them. As for this clonotype: No antigen is known for it.

Molecules of cDNA were individually given unique molecular identifiers that were attached to them. TCRdb recomputed calls from the 5' RACE reads with MiXCR, one row per CDR3 protein. This table has roughly 70,000 distinct CDR3 sequences, about 19% appearing once. The receptor's source is an adult who was a healthcare worker with PCR-confirmed SARS-CoV-2 infection or an uninfected control (not recorded which). The chain joins TRBV29-1 to TRBJ2-1, with D unresolved. The material was whole blood, obtained at baseline. The CDR3 reads CSVSRASKEQFF. CDR3 coding DNA: TGCAGCGTTTCCCGGGCGTCAAAAGAGCAGTTCTTC.